Sequencing of this T cell receptor (beta chain) was carried out in a study of cytomegalovirus exposure and HLA in healthy donors. Points from the study as a whole: TRBV6-2, TRBV6-3 and some other V segments were excluded as indistinguishable. It was reported that TCR beta sequences correctly inferred the HLA-A and HLA-B alleles for most subjects. Later on, an analysis showed TCR association rates differing by HLA locus, with DRB1 the most and HLA-C the fewest.

The PCR used 60 Vbeta and 13 Jbeta primers. Here immunoSEQ multiplex PCR was the method, and the copy in TCRdb shows in-frame clones only, minus some. This table holds 95,000 to 150,000 clones, around 66% found once. Points on this clone: The antigen is unknown.

The trim removed 7 bases at V and 6 bases at J, leaving 10 bases unmatched. CDR3 length: 14 amino acids. Germline CDR1 reads SEHNR; CDR2 reads FQNEAQ (reference sequence). The receptor's source is a man aged 18 to 29 in good health and CMV-seronegative. This chain connects TRBV7-9 to TRBJ2-7, with TRBD1 matching 9 bases. The source material was PBMCs. The CDR3: CASTPTGGSREQYF. As DNA, the CDR3 is TGTGCCAGCACCCCGACAGGGGGTTCACGCGAGCAGTACTTC. The full variable domain, with the rest looked up from reference TRBV7-9 and TRBJ2-7, is DTGVSQNPRHKITKRGQNVTFRCDPISEHNRLYWYRQTLGQGPEFLTYFQNEAQLEKSRLLSDRFSAERPKGSFSTLEIQRTEQGDSAMYLCASTPTGGSREQYFGPGTRLTVT.